Listed here are 11 T cell receptor beta chains from one sample, sequenced in a study of shared clonotypes between healthy human individuals. Some clones are missing from TCRdb's copy, which holds only in-frame ones; the method was immunoSEQ multiplex PCR. Among over a million clones listed, around 97% were seen once. The material sequenced was naive CD4+ T cells sorted from blood. Subset defined: CD45RA+ positively selected. Receptors originate from a young man in good health.

A note on this clone: At the DNA level, this CDR3 is encoded by other sequences in the same sample as well. The chain couples TRBV7-9 to TRBJ2-7; a weak D match, TRBD1 (5 bases). Germline assignment: CDR1 SEHNR and CDR2 FQNEAQ (reference sequence). The CDR3 length is 12 residues. Trimming cost V 4 bases and J 3 bases, with 7 bases left between them. The CDR3 nucleotides are TGTGCCAGCAGCTCGCAGGGCTACGAGCAGTACTTC. Translated: CASSSQGYEQYF.

The rearrangement links TRBV30 to TRBJ2-7; D perhaps matches TRBD1 (5 bases). The germline V gene encodes CDR1 GTSNPN and CDR2 SVGIG (reference sequence). This CDR3 spans 12 amino acids. V gave up 2 bases and J gave up 3 bases, with 8 bases separating them. Here the CDR3 reads CAWSLTGYEQYF. The DNA of the CDR3 is TGTGCCTGGAGTCTTACAGGCTACGAGCAGTACTTC.

This clone was picked up one time. The V call is TRBV5-1, the J call TRBJ2-5; 14 bases map to TRBD2. The DNA end lines up better with TRBJ2-7; the J call may be wrong. This CDR3 is built from 15 residues. Germline values: CDR1 SGHRS, CDR2 YFSETQ. CDR3 nucleotide sequence: TGCGCCAGCAGCCTCGGGACTAGCGGGAGTTACGAGCAGTACTTC. It specifies CASSLGTSGSYEQYF.

This rearrangement joins TRBV5-8 to TRBJ2-5; 12 nucleotides agree with TRBD1. This CDR3 has 16 amino acids. CDR1 and CDR2 (germline): SGHTS, YDEGEE. With 4 bases clipped from V and 4 bases from J, the junction kept 8 bases outside the gene matches. The CDR3 sequence: CASSAFRDRGLETQYF. The CDR3, as DNA: TGTGCCAGCAGCGCGTTCCGGGACAGGGGGCTAGAGACCCAGTACTTC.

V is TRBV4-3 and J is TRBJ2-7; TRBD2 aligns across 12 bases. This CDR3 is built from 16 residues. The germline gives CDR1 LGHNA, CDR2 YSLEER. With V trimmed by 1 base and J by 4 bases, 5 bases remained unmatched. The CDR3 loop is CASSQAGTSGLYEQYF. CDR3 DNA: TGCGCCAGCAGCCAAGCAGGGACTAGCGGGTTGTACGAGCAGTACTTC.

This chain connects TRBV2 to TRBJ1-5; 8 positions agree with TRBD1. Germline trimming cut 10 bases from V and 1 base from J; bases unmatched to any gene: 6. The CDR3 has 14 residues. Germline-derived CDR1 and CDR2 are SNHLY and FYNNEI. CDR3 nucleotide sequence: TGTGCCAAGTCGGACAGGGAGAGCAATCAGCCCCAGCATTTT. Its translation: CAKSDRESNQPQHF.

This chain joins TRBV28 and TRBJ2-2; D gene unclear. The CDR3 has 13 amino acids. Trimming took off 2 bases at V and 5 bases at J, with 6 bases between the two ends. Germline loops: CDR1 MDHEN, CDR2 SYDVKM. The CDR3 here is CASSLQITGELFF. The CDR3 region has the DNA TGTGCCAGCAGTTTACAGATTACCGGGGAGCTGTTTTTT.

The CDR3 sequence: CASTSVTPGTTDTQYF. The CDR3 region has the DNA TGTGCCAGCACCTCAGTTACGCCCGGAACCACAGATACGCAGTATTTT. The V and J genes are TRBV6-6 and TRBJ2-3, with D uncertain. V was pared by 7 bases and J by 2 bases, with 19 bases between. The germline gives CDR1 MNHNY, CDR2 SVGAGI (reference sequence). CDR3 length: 16 amino acids.

The J gene is TRBJ2-2, the V gene TRBV27; 7 bases line up with TRBD2. CDR3 size: 18 residues. Germline CDR1 is MNHEY and CDR2 is SMNVEV (reference sequence). J was trimmed by 4 bases and V by 8 bases; bases with no gene match: 19. The CDR3 sequence is CASLRPKAAGASTGELFF. The DNA for the CDR3 is TGTGCCAGCCTTCGGCCCAAGGCGGCGGGAGCATCCACCGGGGAGCTGTTTTTT.

This clone was seen a single time. The genes are TRBV9 and TRBJ2-1; TRBD1 agrees at 7 bases. Germline lookup yields CDR1 SGDLS and CDR2 YYNGEE. With V trimmed by 4 bases and J by 6 bases, 7 bases remained unmatched. The CDR3 is 14 residues long. As DNA, the CDR3 is TGTGCCAGCAGCAAGCGGACAGGACCCAATGAGCAGTTCTTC. Translation: CASSKRTGPNEQFF.

The rearrangement links TRBV5-1 to TRBJ1-1; D unclear. The CDR3 is 15 residues long. Germline V gene sequence: CDR1 SGHRS, CDR2 YFSETQ. Trimming shortened V by 4 bases and J by 1 base, and 14 bases separated the two germline ends. CDR3 in amino acids: CASSGVLGRNTEAFF. CDR3 sequence (DNA): TGCGCCAGCAGCGGGGTACTCGGCAGGAACACTGAAGCTTTCTTT.